Presented here are 31 T cell receptor beta chains from one specimen sequenced in a study of CD8 T cells in ankylosing spondylitis. Each CDR3 protein is one row after TCRdb ran MiXCR on the 5' RACE reads. The profile shows a few hundred thousand distinct CDR3 sequences, 15% to 20% of them singletons. What was sequenced was blood, either unsorted or a sorted T cell fraction (not recorded which). These receptors came from a male donor with ankylosing spondylitis or in good health (not recorded which).

The table lists this clonotype with a few counts. The chain employs TRBV20-1 and TRBJ1-1, with unresolved D. From germline, CDR1 is DFQATT and CDR2 SNEGSKA (reference sequence). The CDR3 covers 10 residues. V lost 3 bases, J lost 7 bases, and 6 bases lay in between. In DNA, the CDR3 is TGCAGTGCTAGCCCGATTGAAGCTTTCTTT. It encodes CSASPIEAFF.

The chain joins TRBV20-1 to TRBJ2-3, with TRBD1 matching 12 bases. The trim removed 5 bases at V and 4 bases at J, leaving 7 bases unmatched. In germline, CDR1 is DFQATT, CDR2 SNEGSKA (reference sequence). The CDR3 has 15 residues. As DNA, the CDR3 is TGCAGTGCTGGCAGGGACAGGGGGCCCTCAGATACGCAGTATTTT. Translating it yields CSAGRDRGPSDTQYF.

This clonotype was counted a few times. This chain uses TRBV5-1 with TRBJ2-6; TRBD1 might be the D (6 bases). The CDR3 is 15 residues long. Germline values: CDR1 SGHRS, CDR2 YFSETQ. Trimming shortened V by 3 bases and J by 4 bases, and 11 bases separated the two germline ends. The CDR3 region is CASSSDSLGANVLTF. For the CDR3, the DNA is TGCGCCAGCAGCTCGGACAGCCTGGGGGCCAACGTCCTGACTTTC.

This clonotype showed up just a few times. The V gene is TRBV5-6, the J gene TRBJ2-7, with D uncertain. This CDR3 has 14 residues. Trimming removed 4 bases at V and 2 bases at J, with 13 bases between. CDR1 and CDR2 (germline): SGHDT, YYEEEE. This chain's CDR3 is CASSPAGTTYEQYV. DNA for the CDR3: TGTGCCAGCAGCCCCGCTGGAACGACCTACGAGCAGTACGTC.

Of note for this clonotype: This clone may be a read error of a much larger clone one base away. CDR3 sequence (DNA): TGTACCAGCAGTGAACTGCGGAAGACACCAAATGAGCAGTTCTTC. Translation gives CTSSELRKTPNEQFF. The chain carries TRBV2 and TRBJ2-1; no reliable D call. Germline V gives CDR1 SNHLY, CDR2 FYNNEI. The CDR3 sequence is 15 residues long.

This clonotype has only a few counts. The chain carries TRBV12-3 or TRBV12-4 and TRBJ2-2; 7 bases fit TRBD2. V was pared by 7 bases and J by 6 bases, with 8 bases of the junction left unmatched. The CDR3 consists of 14 residues. CDR3 sequence reads: CASNFGTKAGELFF. The DNA of the CDR3 is TGTGCCAGCAACTTTGGGACTAAGGCCGGGGAGCTGTTTTTT.

This clonotype was counted between two and nine times. This chain links TRBV5-1 with TRBJ2-3, with TRBD2 matching over 7 bases. Germline CDR1 and CDR2: SGHRS and YFSETQ. The CDR3 is 15 residues long. V was clipped by 5 bases and J by 5 bases; unmatched bases: 11. The CDR3 DNA reads as TGCGCCAGCAGGGGAGGAGTAGCGGGTCTAGATACGCAGTATTTT. Amino acids: CASRGGVAGLDTQYF.

As DNA, the CDR3 is TGTGCCAGCAGTGAAGACTGGGGAAGAGTGGCAGATACGCAGTATTTT. Its protein is CASSEDWGRVADTQYF. The chain joins TRBV2 to TRBJ2-3; D not certain. The CDR3 is 16 residues long. V lost 1 base, J lost 4 bases, and 15 bases lay in between. CDR1 and CDR2 (germline): SNHLY, FYNNEI.

The genes are TRBV2 and TRBJ2-1; tentatively, D is TRBD1 (6 bases). Germline loops: CDR1 SNHLY, CDR2 FYNNEI. The CDR3 covers 15 residues. The V and J ends lost 6 bases and 0 bases respectively, with 12 bases between them. Here the CDR3 reads CASRDTGSSYNEQFF. The CDR3 region has the DNA TGTGCCAGCAGGGACACAGGGAGCTCCTACAATGAGCAGTTCTTC.

This clonotype was picked up one time. The V call is TRBV28, the J call TRBJ1-5; D is undetermined. V was pared by 7 bases and J by 0 bases, with 7 bases between. CDR1 and CDR2 from the germline V gene are MDHEN and SYDVKM. The CDR3 has 13 residues. CDR3: CASTWTSNQPQHF. The CDR3 DNA follows: TGTGCCAGCACGTGGACTAGCAATCAGCCCCAGCATTTT.

This rearrangement joins TRBV5-1 to TRBJ2-2; D perhaps matches TRBD2 (5 bases). V lost 3 bases to trimming and J lost 0 bases, with 9 bases between them. The CDR3 has 15 residues. Germline CDR1 and CDR2: SGHRS and YFSETQ. CDR3 region: CASSSGNSNTGELFF. DNA for the CDR3: TGCGCCAGCAGCTCCGGGAATTCGAACACCGGGGAGCTGTTTTTT.

V usage is TRBV30 and J usage is TRBJ2-1; 10 bases line up with TRBD2. Trimming at V came to 3 bases and at J to 5 bases, leaving 4 bases not matched to a gene. CDR3 length equals 14 residues. Germline V gene sequence: CDR1 GTSNPN, CDR2 SVGIG (reference sequence). The CDR3 is CAWRVLAGNNEQFF. In nucleotides, the CDR3 is TGTGCCTGGAGGGTACTAGCGGGGAACAATGAGCAGTTCTTC.

Only a few counts were recorded for this clonotype. The chain has TRBV5-1 and TRBJ2-1, with 7 bases identical to TRBD2. Losses at the gene ends were 4 bases for V and 8 bases for J; bases not matched to a gene: 12. The CDR3 covers 15 residues. Germline V gene data show CDR1 as SGHRS and CDR2 as YFSETQ. The CDR3 coding sequence is TGCGCCAGCAGCCCGGGGGGAGGACAAAAAGATGAGCAGTTCTTC. It is translated as CASSPGGGQKDEQFF.

This clonotype has a handful of counts. This chain links TRBV20-1 with TRBJ2-1, with TRBD2 matching 9 bases. The CDR3 is 16 residues long. Losses at the gene ends were 0 bases for V and 8 bases for J; bases not matched to a gene: 11. Germline CDR1 DFQATT, CDR2 SNEGSKA (reference sequence). CDR3 DNA sequence: TGCAGTGCTAGAGATCCACGGCTAGCGGGGATGGATGAGCAGTTCTTC. It is translated as CSARDPRLAGMDEQFF.

At least ten counts were recorded for this clonotype. V usage is TRBV4-1 and J usage is TRBJ2-2; D tentatively reads TRBD1 or TRBD2 (6 bases each). V lost 0 bases and J 3 bases, leaving 17 bases between the germline ends. The CDR3 spans 18 residues. Per the germline V gene, CDR1 is MGHRA and CDR2 is YSYEKL. CDR3 amino acids: CASSQDWWGAQDTGELFF. The CDR3 coding sequence is TGCGCCAGCAGCCAAGATTGGTGGGGGGCGCAGGACACCGGGGAGCTGTTTTTT.

A few counts support this clonotype. The genes are TRBV20-1 and TRBJ2-2, with TRBD1 identical over 7 bases. The CDR3 consists of 15 residues. The germline V gene has CDR1 DFQATT and CDR2 SNEGSKA (reference sequence). After removal of 1 base from V and 7 bases from J, the junction contained 9 bases not matched to a gene. The chain's CDR3 is CSARGPDRAGGELFF. As DNA, the CDR3 is TGCAGTGCTAGAGGCCCAGACAGGGCGGGCGGGGAGCTGTTTTTT.

This sequence joins TRBV7-2 and TRBJ1-5; no reliable D call. V dropped 1 base and J dropped 7 bases, with 14 bases sitting between them. The CDR3 consists of 15 residues. The germline gives CDR1 SGHTA, CDR2 FQGNSA. The CDR3 DNA is TGTGCCAGCAGCTTAGGGGCAGAGGCTTGGCAGCCCCAGCATTTT. This translates into CASSLGAEAWQPQHF. The whole variable domain, remainder taken from reference TRBV7-2 and TRBJ1-5, is GAGVSQSPSNKVTEKGKDVELRCDPISGHTALYWYRQSLGQGLEFLIYFQGNSAPDKSGLPSDRFSAERTGGSVSTLTIQRTQQEDSAVYLCASSLGAEAWQPQHFGDGTRLSIL.

This clonotype was detected many times. The CDR3 protein is CASSLVAESYNEQFF. CDR3 DNA: TGTGCCAGCAGCTTAGTAGCGGAGAGTTACAATGAGCAGTTCTTC. The chain uses TRBV7-2 and TRBJ2-1, with D possibly matching TRBD2 (6 bases). In germline, CDR1 is SGHTA, CDR2 FQGNSA. The CDR3 is 15 residues long. With 1 base removed from V and 4 bases from J, the gap between germline ends came to 11 bases.

This clonotype was observed a handful of times. This chain joins TRBV5-1 and TRBJ2-6; no reliable D call. CDR1 SGHRS and CDR2 YFSETQ come from the germline V gene. The CDR3 is 18 residues long. The V end lost 0 bases, the J end lost 4 bases, and 17 bases lay between the germline ends. CDR3 sequence: CASSLVGPTQTGANVLTF. CDR3 DNA: TGCGCCAGCAGCTTGGTTGGCCCGACACAAACAGGGGCCAACGTCCTGACTTTC.

This clonotype has ten or more counts. V gene TRBV9 combines with J gene TRBJ2-5; no reliable D call. V was cut by 0 bases and J by 5 bases, with 14 bases left in between. The CDR3 totals 15 residues. Germline V gene sequence: CDR1 SGDLS, CDR2 YYNGEE. CDR3 sequence: CASSVETPRTETQYF. DNA for the CDR3: TGTGCCAGCAGCGTAGAAACCCCGAGGACGGAGACCCAGTACTTC.

The chain is built from TRBV10-3 and TRBJ2-3, with D perhaps TRBD1 (6 bases). Trimming took 0 bases from V and 7 from J, leaving 20 bases between them. Germline loops: CDR1 ENHRY, CDR2 SYGVKD. This CDR3 region has 17 residues. The chain's CDR3 is CAISESKILRGDNTQYF. The DNA for the CDR3 is TGTGCCATCAGTGAGTCGAAGATTCTCAGGGGTGATAATACGCAGTATTTT.

Remarks on this clonotype: The junction departs from the called germline gene at one end, perhaps through a read error. The chain combines TRBV5-1 with TRBJ2-3; TRBD2 matches at 14 bases. Germline V gives CDR1 SGHRS, CDR2 YFSETQ. The CDR3 length is 18 residues. In nucleotides, the CDR3 is TGCGCCAGCAGCCCCGCGGGGACTAGCGGGAGCACCACAGGTACGCAGTATTTT. Residues: CASSPAGTSGSTTGTQYF.

This clonotype was counted between two and nine times. The genes are TRBV5-1 and TRBJ2-1; TRBD2 matches 9 bases. The CDR3 is made up of 16 amino acids. The germline CDR1 and CDR2 sequences are SGHRS and YFSETQ. The V segment lost 4 bases and the J segment 5 bases; nucleotides outside the gene matches: 10. In DNA form, the CDR3 reads TGCGCCAGCAGCCCAAGACCGGGACTAGCTGACAATGAGCAGTTCTTC. Its translation: CASSPRPGLADNEQFF.

In its sample, this clonotype was seen a few times. The J gene is TRBJ2-3, the V gene TRBV7-2; D is uncertain. V was clipped by 2 bases and J by 1 base, with 10 bases between them. The CDR3 covers 15 residues. Germline V lookup: CDR1 SGHTA, CDR2 FQGNSA. This CDR3 reads CASSLNAGRTDTQYF. In DNA form, the CDR3 reads TGTGCCAGCAGCTTAAATGCAGGTCGCACAGATACGCAGTATTTT.

A few counts support this clonotype. V gene TRBV12-3 or TRBV12-4 combines with J gene TRBJ2-5, with D perhaps TRBD1 (6 bases). The V end lost 3 bases, the J end lost 6 bases, and 14 bases lay between the germline ends. This CDR3 region has 14 residues. CDR3 DNA: TGTGCCAGCAGTTTGGGGGCAGGGCGGAAGACCCAGTACTTC. This gives the protein CASSLGAGRKTQYF.

This clonotype has just a few counts. V and J are TRBV12-3 or TRBV12-4 and TRBJ1-6; no clear D gene. V was trimmed by 1 base and J by 8 bases, leaving 12 bases between them. The CDR3 has 15 amino acids. CDR3 region: CASSLGVERDSPLHF. Here the CDR3 DNA reads TGTGCCAGCAGTTTAGGGGTGGAACGAGATTCACCCCTCCACTTT.

The chain carries TRBV28 and TRBJ1-5; 9 positions agree with TRBD1. Germline lookup yields CDR1 MDHEN and CDR2 SYDVKM. J was trimmed by 0 bases and V by 6 bases; bases with no gene match: 6. The CDR3 spans 16 residues. In DNA, the CDR3 is TGTGCCAGCAGAAACAACAGGGGGCTTAGCAATCAGCCCCAGCATTTT. This encodes CASRNNRGLSNQPQHF.

This clonotype was detected a few times. V gene TRBV12-3 or TRBV12-4 combines with J gene TRBJ1-2; D possibly corresponds to TRBD1 (5 bases). The V gene lost 9 bases and the J gene lost 6 bases, with 17 bases spanning the gap. The CDR3 runs to 13 residues. The CDR3 is CASWGTSMNGYTF. DNA of the CDR3: TGTGCCAGTTGGGGCACGTCAATGAATGGCTACACCTTC.

This clonotype was picked up many times. The gene calls are TRBV12-3 or TRBV12-4 and TRBJ1-6, with D tentatively TRBD1 (5 bases). The CDR3 length is 15 residues. With 6 bases removed from V and 8 bases from J, the gap between germline ends came to 17 bases. In DNA form, the CDR3 reads TGTGCCAGCAGCCCTTCCGGGACCGCTTATTCACCCCTCCACTTT. Its protein is CASSPSGTAYSPLHF.

The chain combines TRBV3-1 with TRBJ2-3; D tentatively reads TRBD1 or TRBD2 (5 bases each). Trimming took off 1 base at V and 0 bases at J, with 20 bases between the two ends. The germline gives CDR1 LGHDT, CDR2 YNNKEL (reference sequence). This CDR3 is built from 19 residues. The CDR3 nucleotides are TGTGCCAGCAGCCAAGTCCGAAGAAAAGGGGACGCTAGCACAGATACGCAGTATTTT. This gives the protein CASSQVRRKGDASTDTQYF.

V usage is TRBV12-3 or TRBV12-4 and J usage is TRBJ2-3; TRBD2 agrees at 7 bases. The ends lost 5 bases at V and 6 bases at J; junction bases unmatched: 14. The CDR3 spans 16 residues. The CDR3 is CASSQTGTTGRDTQYF. CDR3 coding DNA: TGTGCCAGCAGTCAAACCGGGACTACCGGGAGGGATACGCAGTATTTT.